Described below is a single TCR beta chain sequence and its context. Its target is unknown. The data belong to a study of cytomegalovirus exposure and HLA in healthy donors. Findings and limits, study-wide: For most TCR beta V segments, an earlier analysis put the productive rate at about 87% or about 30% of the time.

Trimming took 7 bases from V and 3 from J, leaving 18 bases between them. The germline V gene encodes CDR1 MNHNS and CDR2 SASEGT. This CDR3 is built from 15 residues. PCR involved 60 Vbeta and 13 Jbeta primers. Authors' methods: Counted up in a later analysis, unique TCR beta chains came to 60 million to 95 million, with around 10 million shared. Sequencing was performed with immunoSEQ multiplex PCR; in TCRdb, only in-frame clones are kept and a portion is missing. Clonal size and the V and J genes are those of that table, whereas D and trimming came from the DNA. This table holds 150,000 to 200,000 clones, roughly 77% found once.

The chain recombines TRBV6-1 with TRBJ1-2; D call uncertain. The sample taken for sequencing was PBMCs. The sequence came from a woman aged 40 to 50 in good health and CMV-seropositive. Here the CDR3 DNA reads TGTGCCAGCAAGATCAGTCCCTCTGCTGACTATGGCTACACCTTC. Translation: CASKISPSADYGYTF.